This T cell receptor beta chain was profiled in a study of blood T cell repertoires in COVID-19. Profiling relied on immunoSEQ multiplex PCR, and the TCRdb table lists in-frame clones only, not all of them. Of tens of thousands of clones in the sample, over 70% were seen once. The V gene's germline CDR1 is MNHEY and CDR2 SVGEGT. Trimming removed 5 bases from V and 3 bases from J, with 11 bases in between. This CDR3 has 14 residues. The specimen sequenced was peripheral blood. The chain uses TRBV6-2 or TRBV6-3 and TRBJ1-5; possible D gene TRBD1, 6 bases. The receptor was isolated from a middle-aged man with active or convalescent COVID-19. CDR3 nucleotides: TGTGCCAGCAGTCACGGGGGGCCCAATCAGCCCCAGCATTTT. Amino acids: CASSHGGPNQPQHF.